The 9 T cell receptor beta chains reported below all come from one sample, sequenced in a study of identical twins. TCRdb analysed the 5' RACE reads with MiXCR anew, one entry per CDR3 protein. The sample holds some 440,000 distinct CDR3 sequences; 20% to 25% are singletons and the top ten take 2.5% to 3.5%. These data were also reused for a study on T cells expressing NK-cell markers.

Sequenced input: CD4+ T cells sorted from blood. All receptors derive from a woman younger than 30 in good health.

This chain links TRBV27 with TRBJ2-5, with a tentative D call TRBD2 (6 bases). The germline gives CDR1 MNHEY, CDR2 SMNVEV (reference sequence). V was trimmed by 6 bases and J by 5 bases, leaving 13 bases between them. CDR3 length: 13 residues. The CDR3 protein is CASSSWGRETQYF. The CDR3 DNA reads TGTGCCAGCAGCTCATGGGGGAGGGAGACCCAGTACTTC.

The chain employs TRBV2 and TRBJ2-5; a possible D gene is TRBD2 (5 bases). CDR1 and CDR2 from the germline V gene are SNHLY and FYNNEI. The CDR3 is made up of 14 amino acids. The V gene lost 4 bases and the J gene lost 0 bases, with 9 bases spanning the gap. As DNA, the CDR3 is TGTGCCAGCAGTGCTAACGGGGACCAAGAGACCCAGTACTTC. Encoded protein: CASSANGDQETQYF.

This clonotype has more than one count but fewer than ten. The V and J genes are TRBV20-1 and TRBJ2-7; D is uncertain. Germline V gene data show CDR1 as DFQATT and CDR2 as SNEGSKA (reference sequence). The germline V and J ends were trimmed by 0 bases and 5 bases, with 11 bases remaining between them. This CDR3 has 13 residues. CDR3 coding DNA: TGCAGTGCTAGAGATCTTTGGGGAAACGAGCAGTACTTC. This translates into CSARDLWGNEQYF.

This clonotype was counted a few times. The rearrangement joins TRBV2 to TRBJ2-1; D is unresolved. Germline-derived CDR1 and CDR2 are SNHLY and FYNNEI. CDR3 length: 12 amino acids. V was trimmed by 8 bases and J by 15 bases, leaving 20 bases between them. This CDR3 is CASQRTARVWFF. In DNA, the CDR3 is TGTGCCAGCCAAAGGACGGCCCGTGTGTGGTTCTTC.

This chain links TRBV7-6 with TRBJ1-5; TRBD1 aligns across 11 bases. V lost 3 bases to trimming and J lost 6 bases; unmatched junction nucleotides: 4. The CDR3 length is 15 residues. CDR1 and CDR2 (germline): SGHVS, FNYEAQ. The CDR3 coding sequence is TGTGCCAGCAGCTTTGGGGGACAGGGGGTTCAGCCCCAGCATTTT. It is translated as CASSFGGQGVQPQHF.

This clonotype was seen repeatedly, ten times or more. V usage is TRBV5-1 and J usage is TRBJ2-7, with D possibly TRBD1 on 6 matching bases. There are 13 residues in the CDR3. CDR1 is SGHRS and CDR2 is YFSETQ in the germline V gene. Trimming stripped 0 bases from V and 3 bases from J, with 7 bases between. The CDR3 sequence is CASSLEGGYEQYF. The DNA of the CDR3 is TGCGCCAGCAGCTTGGAAGGGGGCTACGAGCAGTACTTC.

This sequence joins TRBV5-5 and TRBJ1-1; D is unresolved. Trimming cost V 4 bases and J 9 bases, with 10 bases left between them. CDR3 length: 11 residues. The germline gives CDR1 SGHKS, CDR2 YYEKEE (reference sequence). The CDR3 loop is CASSHPEKAFF. In nucleotides, the CDR3 is TGTGCCAGCAGCCACCCCGAGAAAGCTTTCTTT.

The rearrangement uses TRBV9 and TRBJ2-7; 10 bases are a match to TRBD2. The V gene's germline CDR1 is SGDLS and CDR2 YYNGEE. The CDR3 runs 14 residues. After removal of 3 bases from V and 5 bases from J, the junction contained 5 bases not matched to a gene. CDR3 nucleotides: TGTGCCAGCAGCGGGGGACTAGCGAGCAACGAGCAGTACTTC. This gives the protein CASSGGLASNEQYF. Full variable domain (rest looked up from reference TRBV9 and TRBJ2-7): DSGVTQTPKHLITATGQRVTLRCSPRSGDLSVYWYQQSLDQGLQFLIQYYNGEERAKGNILERFSAQQFPDLHSELNLSSLELGDSALYFCASSGGLASNEQYFGPGTRLTVT.

Here the CDR3 DNA reads TGTGCCAGCAGTCTAACTGACGAGTCCTACGAGCAGTACTTC. Amino acid sequence: CASSLTDESYEQYF. This sequence joins TRBV6-2 or TRBV6-3 and TRBJ2-7; no clear D gene. V was cut by 5 bases and J by 1 base, with 12 bases left in between. Germline values: CDR1 MNHEY, CDR2 SVGEGT. The CDR3 has 14 amino acids.